This T cell receptor (beta chain) is drawn from a study of shared T cell receptors in the human thymus. Here immunoSEQ multiplex PCR was the method, and the copy in TCRdb shows in-frame clones only, minus some. The sample gives 500,000 to 850,000 clones, about 87% of which show up once; 0.0094% is in the top ten. Germline V gives CDR1 DFQATT, CDR2 SNEGSKA (reference sequence). V shed 7 bases and J shed 0 bases, with 6 bases lying between them. The CDR3 is made up of 11 amino acids. Another study also made use of these data, one on human thymus T cells. From that report: Corrective heart surgery yielded resections, and these provided the thymus tissue. An apparent bias in V and J gene usage was seen in thymic and blood repertoires. Thymic TCR repertoires of unrelated people reportedly overlapped highly.

Sample: thymocytes. The TCR was taken from a boy in the first two years of life with a congenital heart defect. The chain combines TRBV20-1 with TRBJ1-1, with unresolved D. As DNA, the CDR3 is TGCAGTGTTATTTTGAACACTGAAGCTTTCTTT. As protein: CSVILNTEAFF.